A single sample gave rise to the 25 T cell receptor beta chains below, sequenced in a study of cytomegalovirus exposure and HLA in healthy donors. Primers: 60 Vbeta forward and 13 Jbeta reverse. Libraries were prepared by immunoSEQ multiplex PCR; TCRdb keeps only in-frame clonotypes and omits some of them. Its table lists under 85,000 clones. The source material was PBMCs. The receptors come from a boy aged 10-17 years in good health and CMV-seronegative.

This sequence joins TRBV6-6 and TRBJ1-5, with 7 nucleotides matching TRBD1. Losses at the gene ends were 7 bases for V and 3 bases for J; bases not matched to a gene: 6. CDR3 length: 14 residues. In germline, CDR1 is MNHNY, CDR2 SVGAGI (reference sequence). CDR3 region: CASTGTATNQPQHF. DNA for the CDR3: TGTGCCAGCACTGGGACAGCCACCAATCAGCCCCAGCATTTT.

The V call is TRBV14, the J call TRBJ2-1, with 7 nucleotides matching TRBD1. This CDR3 is built from 16 residues. The V and J ends lost 3 bases and 6 bases, in that order; junction bases with no gene match: 11. Germline V gene data show CDR1 as SGHDN and CDR2 as FVKESK. CDR3 residues: CASSHFETGLFNEQFF. The CDR3 DNA sequence: TGTGCCAGCAGCCACTTTGAGACAGGGTTGTTCAATGAGCAGTTCTTC. The whole variable domain, filled in from reference TRBV14 and TRBJ2-1, reads EAGVTQFPSHSVIEKGQTVTLRCDPISGHDNLYWYRRVMGKEIKFLLHFVKESKQDESGMPNNRFLAERTGGTYSTLKVQPAELEDSGVYFCASSHFETGLFNEQFFGPGTRLTVL.

This chain links TRBV30 with TRBJ2-5, with D perhaps matching TRBD2 (6 bases). V lost 2 bases, J lost 11 bases, and 12 bases lay in between. CDR1 is GTSNPN, CDR2 SVGIG, per germline (reference sequence). The CDR3 is made up of 11 amino acids. CDR3 in amino acids: CAWSPGEEQYF. DNA for the CDR3: TGTGCCTGGAGTCCGGGGGAGGAGCAGTACTTC.

This chain joins TRBV7-6 and TRBJ2-2, with 14 bases aligning to TRBD2. V shed 3 bases and J 0 bases; nucleotides not matched to a gene: 3. The germline gives CDR1 SGHVS, CDR2 FNYEAQ. CDR3 size: 18 residues. The chain's CDR3 is CASSLGLAGVANTGELFF. The CDR3 bases are TGTGCCAGCAGCTTGGGACTAGCGGGGGTTGCGAACACCGGGGAGCTGTTTTTT.

The chain recombines TRBV29-1 with TRBJ2-7; no firm D call. Germline lookup yields CDR1 SQVTM and CDR2 ANQGSEA. V lost 6 bases and J lost 1, with 13 bases in between. This CDR3 has 13 residues. CDR3 in amino acids: CSVAGGFSYEQYF. The CDR3 DNA reads TGCAGCGTCGCAGGTGGATTTTCCTACGAGCAGTACTTC.

The rearrangement joins TRBV27 to TRBJ2-3; possible D gene TRBD2, 5 bases. V lost 3 bases to trimming and J lost 2 bases, with 18 bases between them. CDR3 length equals 17 residues. CDR1 is MNHEY, CDR2 SMNVEV, per germline (reference sequence). CDR3 in DNA: TGTGCCAGCAGTTTTGGGAGCGGACCCCCTGTCACAGATACGCAGTATTTT. This gives the protein CASSFGSGPPVTDTQYF.

The chain couples TRBV18 to TRBJ2-5, with a tentative D call TRBD1 (5 bases). The CDR3 runs 14 residues. Germline loops: CDR1 KGHSH, CDR2 LQKENI. The V end lost 2 bases, the J end lost 3 bases, and 10 bases lay between the germline ends. Written as DNA, the CDR3 is TGTGCCAGCTCACCAGGGGCAGGGAAAGAGACCCAGTACTTC. Amino acids: CASSPGAGKETQYF. Variable domain in full (rest from reference TRBV18 and TRBJ2-5): NAGVMQNPRHLVRRRGQEARLRCSPMKGHSHVYWYRQLPEEGLKFMVYLQKENIIDESGMPKERFSAEFPKEGPSILRIQQVVRGDSAAYFCASSPGAGKETQYFGPGTRLLVL.

The J gene is TRBJ1-1, the V gene TRBV9; 7 bases align to TRBD1. CDR3 length equals 15 residues. Looked up from germline, CDR1 is SGDLS and CDR2 is YYNGEE. Germline trimming cut 4 bases from V and 1 base from J; bases unmatched to any gene: 7. CDR3 protein: CASSPLTGANTEAFF. Written as DNA, the CDR3 is TGTGCCAGCAGCCCCCTAACAGGGGCGAACACTGAAGCTTTCTTT.

The V call is TRBV7-2, the J call TRBJ1-5; D call uncertain. Trimming took 2 bases from V and 4 from J, leaving 6 bases between them. Germline V gives CDR1 SGHTA, CDR2 FQGNSA. This CDR3 is 13 amino acids long. This CDR3 is CASSLHQNQPQHF. DNA for the CDR3: TGTGCCAGCAGCTTACATCAGAATCAGCCCCAGCATTTT.

The chain uses TRBV18 and TRBJ2-7; the match to TRBD2 covers 10 bases. The germline gives CDR1 KGHSH, CDR2 LQKENI. This CDR3 region has 17 residues. The V and J ends lost 2 bases and 1 base, in that order; junction bases with no gene match: 8. Written as DNA, the CDR3 is TGTGCCAGCTCACCAAGAGGGCTAGCGGGAGTGTCCTACGAGCAGTACTTC. It codes for CASSPRGLAGVSYEQYF. Based on the CDR3 plus reference TRBV18 and TRBJ2-7, the full variable domain is NAGVMQNPRHLVRRRGQEARLRCSPMKGHSHVYWYRQLPEEGLKFMVYLQKENIIDESGMPKERFSAEFPKEGPSILRIQQVVRGDSAAYFCASSPRGLAGVSYEQYFGPGTRLTVT.

The gene calls are TRBV19 and TRBJ1-2, with D possibly TRBD1 on 6 matching bases. This CDR3 spans 15 amino acids. The V gene lost 5 bases and the J gene lost 6 bases, with 19 bases spanning the gap. CDR1 is LNHDA, CDR2 SQIVND, per germline (reference sequence). Here the CDR3 reads CASSATNRVRDGYTF. The CDR3 DNA is TGTGCCAGTAGTGCTACTAACAGGGTACGGGATGGCTACACCTTC.

CDR3 DNA sequence: TGTGCCAGTAGTATAGAAGGGGTTCCCTACGAGCAGTACTTC. Its translation: CASSIEGVPYEQYF. The V gene is TRBV19, the J gene TRBJ2-7; D perhaps matches TRBD1 (5 bases). The CDR3 length is 14 residues. V lost 0 bases to trimming and J lost 2 bases, with 8 bases between them. CDR1 LNHDA and CDR2 SQIVND come from the germline V gene (reference sequence).

The chain employs TRBV4-2 and TRBJ1-6; possible D gene TRBD1, 6 bases. Trimming left V 0 bases short and J 7 bases short, with 13 bases between. In germline, CDR1 is LGHNA, CDR2 YNFKEQ. This CDR3 has 16 amino acids. In nucleotides, the CDR3 is TGTGCCAGCAGCCAAGAGCGGACAGCCCTCAATTCACCCCTCCACTTT. Its translation is CASSQERTALNSPLHF.

The V gene is TRBV19, the J gene TRBJ2-7; D is possibly TRBD2 (5 bases). The CDR3 spans 15 residues. V was clipped by 1 base and J by 0 bases, with 10 bases between them. Germline V gene sequence: CDR1 LNHDA, CDR2 SQIVND (reference sequence). The CDR3 loop is CASSIGRRGSYEQYF. In nucleotides, the CDR3 is TGTGCCAGTAGTATAGGCCGTCGGGGCTCCTACGAGCAGTACTTC.

Details on this clone: The junction does not match germline at one end; this may be a read error. The gene calls are TRBV19 and TRBJ1-1; 8 nucleotides agree with TRBD1. The germline gives CDR1 LNHDA, CDR2 SQIVND (reference sequence). This CDR3 contains 14 residues. The CDR3 is CASSIGTGNAEAFF. CDR3 in DNA: TGTGCCAGTAGTATAGGGACAGGGAACGCTGAAGCTTTCTTT.

This chain uses TRBV5-6 with TRBJ1-1, with D possibly being TRBD1 (5 bases). Germline V gives CDR1 SGHDT, CDR2 YYEEEE. This CDR3 contains 13 residues. The V end lost 1 base, the J end lost 8 bases, and 12 bases lay between the germline ends. CDR3 sequence reads: CASSLISRTEAFF. In DNA, the CDR3 is TGTGCCAGCAGCTTGATTTCACGGACAGAAGCTTTCTTT.

The chain combines TRBV9 with TRBJ2-1, with 7 bases aligning to TRBD2. This CDR3 has 14 amino acids. J gave up 8 bases and V 0 bases, and 5 bases lay outside the gene matches. Germline V gene sequence: CDR1 SGDLS, CDR2 YYNGEE. The CDR3 region is CASSVARLADEQFF. The CDR3, as DNA: TGTGCCAGCAGCGTAGCTAGACTAGCCGATGAGCAGTTCTTC.

The rearrangement joins TRBV7-2 to TRBJ1-2, with 9 positions matching TRBD1. The germline gives CDR1 SGHTA, CDR2 FQGNSA. V dropped 2 bases and J dropped 4; count of bases not matched to a gene: 5. This CDR3 has 15 amino acids. CDR3 protein: CASSLPGTGFYGYTF. CDR3 bases: TGTGCCAGCAGCTTACCCGGGACAGGGTTCTATGGCTACACCTTC.

J is TRBJ2-5 and V is TRBV6-5, with 7 nucleotides matching TRBD2. Germline V gene lookup returns CDR1 MNHEY and CDR2 SVGAGI. CDR3 length: 16 amino acids. Trimming took 2 bases from V and 2 from J; bases not matched to a gene: 8. CDR3 bases: TGTGCCAGCAGTTACCTGCCTAGCGGACCTCAAGAGACCCAGTACTTC. The encoded protein is CASSYLPSGPQETQYF.

J is TRBJ2-5 and V is TRBV19; D perhaps matches TRBD2 (6 bases). In germline, CDR1 is LNHDA, CDR2 SQIVND (reference sequence). The CDR3 runs 14 residues. V was clipped by 6 bases and J by 5 bases, with 16 bases between them. CDR3 DNA sequence: TGTGCCAGTAGATTTACCGGGGCGGGGGAGACCCAGTACTTC. It encodes CASRFTGAGETQYF.

This chain uses TRBV19 with TRBJ2-7; the D is unclear. V shed 3 bases and J shed 4 bases, with 7 bases lying between them. Germline assignment: CDR1 LNHDA and CDR2 SQIVND (reference sequence). The CDR3 is 12 residues long. CDR3 loop: CASSINKYEQYF. DNA of the CDR3: TGTGCCAGTAGTATCAACAAGTACGAGCAGTACTTC.

The chain has TRBV2 and TRBJ2-3, with D tentatively TRBD2 (6 bases). The CDR3 is made up of 12 amino acids. Germline CDR1 is SNHLY and CDR2 is FYNNEI. Trimming removed 8 bases at V and 6 bases at J, with 12 bases between. The CDR3 here is CASGHREDTQYF. The CDR3 nucleotides read TGTGCCAGCGGTCACCGGGAGGATACGCAGTATTTT.

About this clone itself: Germline is not matched at one junction end, which may reflect a read error. V usage is TRBV27 and J usage is TRBJ1-2; the D gene is possibly TRBD1 (6 bases). This CDR3 is 15 amino acids long. Per germline, CDR1 MNHEY and CDR2 SMNVEV (reference sequence). This chain's CDR3 is CAGSFNAGVDYGYTF. The CDR3 nucleotides are TGTGCCGGCAGTTTCAATGCAGGGGTAGACTATGGCTACACCTTC.

The rearrangement uses TRBV7-2 and TRBJ1-2; D gene uncertain. V was pared by 1 base and J by 1 base, with 13 bases between. The CDR3 loop spans 16 amino acids. The V gene's germline CDR1 is SGHTA and CDR2 FQGNSA. The CDR3 sequence: CASSLGAGRVNYGYTF. CDR3 in DNA: TGTGCCAGCAGCTTAGGGGCCGGGAGGGTTAACTATGGCTACACCTTC.

This sequence joins TRBV30 and TRBJ2-5; 10 bases are a match to TRBD2. Trimming removed 0 bases from V and 5 bases from J; junction bases left unmatched: 9. This CDR3 region has 16 residues. Germline V gives CDR1 GTSNPN, CDR2 SVGIG (reference sequence). This CDR3 is CAWSVLSGGTGETQYF. In DNA form, the CDR3 reads TGTGCCTGGAGTGTCCTTAGCGGGGGGACCGGGGAGACCCAGTACTTC.